The T cell receptor beta chain described here comes from a study of shared clonotypes between healthy human individuals. Study at large: The composition of the donors was a couple of women and a few men aged 18 to 49. Study-level results: Some clonotypes were shared by all four sorted-subset donors, while others were not shared. The non-shared ones had lower generation probabilities than the shared ones.

Method: immunoSEQ multiplex PCR; TCRdb's copy keeps in-frame clones and lacks some. Of about 2 million clones detected, 85% to 95% appear once; the ten largest clones hold 0.1% to 0.15%. In the case of this clone: No antigen is known for it.

Germline V gives CDR1 SGHTA, CDR2 FQGNSA. The ends lost 5 bases at V and 3 bases at J; junction bases unmatched: 6. The CDR3 runs 15 residues. The chain employs TRBV7-2 and TRBJ2-7; 11 bases map to TRBD2. The sample comprised naive CD4+ T cells sorted from blood. Subset reported: CD45RA+ positively selected. This clonotype was obtained from a man between 18 and 29 years old in good health. The CDR3 sequence is CASSAPGLADYEQYF. The CDR3 DNA reads as TGTGCCAGCAGCGCGCCGGGACTAGCGGACTACGAGCAGTACTTC.